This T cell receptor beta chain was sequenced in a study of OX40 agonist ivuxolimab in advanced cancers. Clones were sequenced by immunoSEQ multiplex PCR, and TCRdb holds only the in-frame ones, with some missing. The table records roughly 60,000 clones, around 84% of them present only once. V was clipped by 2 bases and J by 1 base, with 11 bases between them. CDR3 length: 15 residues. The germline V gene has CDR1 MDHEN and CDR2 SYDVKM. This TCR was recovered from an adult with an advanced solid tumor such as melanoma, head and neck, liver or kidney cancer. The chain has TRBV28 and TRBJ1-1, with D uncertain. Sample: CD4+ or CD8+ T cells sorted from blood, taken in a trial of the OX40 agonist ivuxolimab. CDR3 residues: CASSLIGSRNTEAFF. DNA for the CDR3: TGTGCCAGCAGTTTAATCGGCAGTCGGAACACTGAAGCTTTCTTT.